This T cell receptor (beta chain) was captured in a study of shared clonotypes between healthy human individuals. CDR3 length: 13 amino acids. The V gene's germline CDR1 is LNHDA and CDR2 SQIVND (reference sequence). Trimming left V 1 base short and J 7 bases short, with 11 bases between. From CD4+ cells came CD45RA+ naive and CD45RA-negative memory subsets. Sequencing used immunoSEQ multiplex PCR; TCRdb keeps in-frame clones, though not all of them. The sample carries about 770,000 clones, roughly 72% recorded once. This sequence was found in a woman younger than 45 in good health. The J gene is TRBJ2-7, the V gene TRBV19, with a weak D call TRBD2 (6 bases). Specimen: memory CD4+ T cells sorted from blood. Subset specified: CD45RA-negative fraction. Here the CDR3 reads CASSIVVEGEQYF. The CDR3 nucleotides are TGTGCCAGTAGTATAGTAGTGGAGGGTGAGCAGTACTTC.